This T cell receptor beta chain is from a study of CD8+ T cells in alopecia areata. For the study at large: C3H/HeJ donors aged about 6-13 months with spontaneous alopecia supplied skin grafted onto roughly 6-11-week-old female C3H/HeJ mice.

RNA extraction and reverse transcription yielded cDNA as sequencing template. The table came from immunoSEQ multiplex PCR; TCRdb's copy has only in-frame clones and leaves some out. The table lists 270,000 or so clones, no singletons, with approximately 1.2% in the top ten. The ends were cut back, 0 bases at V and 1 base at J, with 11 bases in the middle. The CDR3 runs to 16 residues. Germline V gives CDR1 LGHNA, CDR2 YNLKQL (reference sequence). Sorting relied on CD4, CD8alpha, NKG2D, NKG2ACE and other markers applied to pooled cutaneous lymph node cells. Study-level findings and limits: Sequences from scalp samples also cover resident alphabeta T cells of normal skin. Against the mouse data, patients shared TCRs less clearly, possibly for HLA reasons.

The table lists this clone with a few counts. The antigen is unknown. Gene names refer to mouse genes. The DNA ends 4 residues before the CDR3 does, and the rest of the CDR3 is filled in from the germline J gene. This same CDR3 is encoded by further DNA sequences in the sample. This receptor was identified in a C3H/HeJ mouse with alopecia areata. The MHC haplotype of the strain is H2-k. The rearrangement joins TRBV5 to TRBJ2-3; D is perhaps TRBD1 (6 bases). Material: CD4+ T cells sorted from a lymph node. CDR3 DNA, as far as it was read: TGTGCCAGCAGCCAAGATACACAGGGCCGTGCAGAA. Residues: CASSQDTQGRAE. The full CDR3 protein reads CASSQDTQGRAETLYF.